This TCR beta chain was found in a study of OX40 agonist ivuxolimab in advanced cancers. Study at large: Mean age roughly 65 years, range roughly 23 to 79; 82.7% male. Earlier anti-PD-1, anti-PD-L1 or anti-CTLA-4 therapy was permitted; around 40% had received some. Study results and limitations: The antigen specificity of the peripheral T cells (those that were expanded) was not determined.

Sequencing used immunoSEQ multiplex PCR; TCRdb keeps in-frame clones, though not all of them. The sample records some 46,000 clones, 87% being singletons. A word on this clone: Its antigen is not identified.

Germline CDR1 is SEHNR and CDR2 is FQNEAQ (reference sequence). V was clipped by 2 bases and J by 0 bases; unmatched bases: 7. This CDR3 is built from 16 residues. Sequencing was performed on CD4+ or CD8+ T cells sorted from blood, taken in a trial of the OX40 agonist ivuxolimab. This chain connects TRBV7-9 to TRBJ2-7; 7 bases are shared with TRBD1. This receptor was identified in an adult with an advanced solid tumor such as melanoma, head and neck, liver or kidney cancer. The CDR3 DNA follows: TGTGCCAGCAGCTTATCAGCGCCAGGGGGCTCCTACGAGCAGTACTTC. This codes for CASSLSAPGGSYEQYF. The full variable domain, completed using reference TRBV7-9 and TRBJ2-7, is DTGVSQNPRHKITKRGQNVTFRCDPISEHNRLYWYRQTLGQGPEFLTYFQNEAQLEKSRLLSDRFSAERPKGSFSTLEIQRTEQGDSAMYLCASSLSAPGGSYEQYFGPGTRLTVT.